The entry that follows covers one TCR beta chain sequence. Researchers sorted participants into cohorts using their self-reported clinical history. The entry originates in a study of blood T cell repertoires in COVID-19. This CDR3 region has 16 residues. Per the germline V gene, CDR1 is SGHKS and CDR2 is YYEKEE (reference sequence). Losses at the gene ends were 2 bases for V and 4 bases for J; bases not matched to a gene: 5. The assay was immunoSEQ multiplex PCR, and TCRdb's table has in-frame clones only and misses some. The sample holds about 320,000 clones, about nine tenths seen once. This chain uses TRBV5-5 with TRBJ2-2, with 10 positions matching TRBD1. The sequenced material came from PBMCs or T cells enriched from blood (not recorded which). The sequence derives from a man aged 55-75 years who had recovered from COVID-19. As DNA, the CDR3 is TGTGCCAGCAGCTTCTTCCGGGACAGGGGCACCGGGGAGCTGTTTTTT. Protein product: CASSFFRDRGTGELFF.